The clone carrying this TCR beta chain was seen a handful of times. These data belong to a study of blood T cell repertoires in COVID-19. Whole-study context: Samples came from the United States, Italy and Spain, spanning acute and convalescent COVID-19. Sample material is recorded as cDNA or gDNA derived from T cells, B-cell-depleted T cells, or PBMCs.

The trim removed 1 base at V and 1 base at J, leaving 4 bases unmatched. CDR3 size: 15 residues. Germline V gives CDR1 LGHNA, CDR2 YSLEER. As handled by the study authors: Nucleated cell number was recorded as an estimate derived from reference gene primer amplification. The protocol was immunoSEQ multiplex PCR, while the TCRdb copy is restricted to in-frame clones and leaves out a portion. V and J calls and clone size follow that table, whereas D and trimming were derived from the DNA. The sample has 84,000 or so clones, around four fifths seen once. The chain links TRBV4-3 to TRBJ2-7, with 7 bases matching TRBD2. The receptor was derived from a woman aged 70-85 years with active or convalescent COVID-19. The material sequenced was peripheral blood. CDR3 DNA sequence: TGCGCCAGCAGCCAAGGGCTAGCGGATTCCTACGAGCAGTACTTC. Amino acids: CASSQGLADSYEQYF.